The entry that follows covers one T cell receptor (beta chain) sequence. Antigen specificity is unknown. At the DNA level, this CDR3 is encoded by other sequences in the same sample as well. This sample was taken from a study of shared clonotypes between healthy human individuals. Sequencing used immunoSEQ multiplex PCR; TCRdb keeps in-frame clones, though not all of them. This sample has about 1.5 million clones, with approximately 98% found just once. Deletions cut 1 base from V and 2 bases from J, with 4 bases between. This CDR3 has 13 residues. Germline V gene data show CDR1 as KGHSH and CDR2 as LQKENI. Study-level points and caveats: Represented genetic and exposure-history diversity was restricted by having few donors.

The sequence was collected from a man aged 25 to 40 in good health. Material for sequencing was naive CD4+ T cells sorted from blood. Subset given: CD45RA+ positively selected. The chain links TRBV18 to TRBJ2-3; no definite D call. The CDR3 loop reads CASSPLVTDTQYF. The CDR3 coding sequence is TGTGCCAGCTCACCACTGGTCACAGATACGCAGTATTTT. Full variable domain (remainder filled in from reference TRBV18 and TRBJ2-3): NAGVMQNPRHLVRRRGQEARLRCSPMKGHSHVYWYRQLPEEGLKFMVYLQKENIIDESGMPKERFSAEFPKEGPSILRIQQVVRGDSAAYFCASSPLVTDTQYFGPGTRLTVL.